This T cell receptor beta chain was recorded in a study of shared clonotypes between healthy human individuals. About the research overall: The plates for each donor numbered three CD4 naive, three CD4 memory, two CD8 naive and one CD8 memory. Study results and caveats: Clonotypes shared by all four donors outscored non-shared clonotypes in generation probability. Among donors, the sharing of clonotypes was expected to be influenced by sequencing depth.

CDR1 ENHRY and CDR2 SYGVKD come from the germline V gene. The trim removed 10 bases at V and 5 bases at J, leaving 12 bases unmatched. CDR3 size: 14 residues. This clone was found once. Its antigen is unknown. The data were produced by immunoSEQ multiplex PCR, yet TCRdb's version contains in-frame clones alone and is incomplete. The table lists 1,500,000 or so clones, 96% of them singletons, with approximately 1.1% in the top ten. The receptor was isolated from a man aged 30 to 39 in good health. Sequencing was performed on naive CD4+ T cells sorted from blood. The sample's subset: CD45RA+ positively selected. This chain joins TRBV10-3 and TRBJ2-7, with TRBD1 identical over 9 bases. The DNA for the CDR3 is TGTGCCACCCGACCGGGACAGGGATCCAACGAGCAGTACTTC. Protein sequence: CATRPGQGSNEQYF.